One and the same sample provided the 9 T cell receptor beta chains below, sequenced in a study of beta chain features in type 1 diabetes. The study reverse transcribed the entire isolated RNA, so it sequenced expressed TCRB transcripts. TCRdb's copy holds only in-frame clones and misses some; the assay was immunoSEQ multiplex PCR. The sample includes under 350,000 clones, roughly 8% seen only once; the top ten take more than 0.9%. Sample: central memory CD4+ T cells from blood. Every receptor here comes from a woman between 18 and 30 years old in good health.

The CDR3: CASSEGVIGTYEQYV. The DNA of the CDR3 is TGTGCCAGCAGTGAAGGGGTTATTGGTACCTACGAGCAGTACGTC. The rearrangement links TRBV6-1 to TRBJ2-7, with no clear D. Between the trimmed V and J ends, which lost 1 base and 2 bases, there was a span of 12 bases. Germline CDR1 is MNHNS and CDR2 is SASEGT. The CDR3 loop spans 15 amino acids.

This clone was seen a few times. The chain links TRBV5-1 to TRBJ2-5; D is possibly TRBD1 (6 bases). The V and J ends lost 1 base and 4 bases respectively, with 14 bases between them. The CDR3 totals 15 residues. Germline CDR1 SGHRS, CDR2 YFSETQ. CDR3 sequence (DNA): TGCGCCAGCAGCTTGTTCTCAGGGGATGGAGAGACCCAGTACTTC. It yields the protein CASSLFSGDGETQYF.

This clone has a single count. The rearrangement links TRBV7-9 to TRBJ2-5; TRBD2 matches at 10 bases. Germline loops: CDR1 SEHNR, CDR2 FQNEAQ (reference sequence). V lost 1 base and J lost 5; bases outside the gene matches: 4. CDR3 length: 15 residues. The CDR3 is CASSLGGAGGETQYF. The CDR3, as DNA: TGTGCCAGCAGCTTAGGAGGAGCGGGAGGGGAGACCCAGTACTTC. The whole variable domain, filled in from reference TRBV7-9 and TRBJ2-5, reads DTGVSQNPRHKITKRGQNVTFRCDPISEHNRLYWYRQTLGQGPEFLTYFQNEAQLEKSRLLSDRFSAERPKGSFSTLEIQRTEQGDSAMYLCASSLGGAGGETQYFGPGTRLLVL.

This clone was seen many times. This sequence joins TRBV14 and TRBJ2-7, with 7 bases identical to TRBD2. CDR1 SGHDN and CDR2 FVKESK come from the germline V gene. Germline trimming cut 6 bases from V and 3 bases from J; bases unmatched to any gene: 5. The CDR3 extends over 13 amino acids. Written as DNA, the CDR3 is TGTGCCAGCAGTGATTGGGGGGGCTACGAGCAGTACGTC. Translation gives CASSDWGGYEQYV.

This clone was seen more than once but under ten times. The chain has TRBV7-2 and TRBJ1-4; D is uncertain. V was shortened by 5 bases and J by 8 bases, with 12 bases between the two germline ends. The length of the CDR3 is 13 residues. Germline CDR1 reads SGHTA; CDR2 reads FQGNSA. CDR3 loop: CASSPPLEEKLFF. The CDR3 DNA follows: TGTGCCAGCAGCCCGCCACTGGAAGAAAAACTGTTTTTT.

This clone was counted between two and nine times. The chain joins TRBV9 to TRBJ1-1; no clear D gene. V was trimmed by 0 bases and J by 4 bases, leaving 7 bases between them. This CDR3 has 13 amino acids. CDR1 is SGDLS and CDR2 is YYNGEE in the germline V gene. Written as DNA, the CDR3 is TGTGCCAGCAGCGTAGATGGGTTCACTGAAGCTTTCTTT. This sequence encodes CASSVDGFTEAFF.

This clone was found a few times. V and J are TRBV5-4 and TRBJ1-5; D not resolved. Trimming removed 2 bases at V and 0 bases at J, with 9 bases between. Germline V gene lookup returns CDR1 SGHNT and CDR2 YYREEE (reference sequence). The CDR3 consists of 15 residues. This CDR3 reads CASSFATSSNQPQHF. For the CDR3, the DNA is TGTGCCAGCAGCTTCGCCACTAGTAGCAATCAGCCCCAGCATTTT.

The table lists this clone with a few counts. The chain carries TRBV27 and TRBJ1-2; TRBD1 matches 7 bases. CDR3 length: 15 residues. Trimming at V came to 2 bases and at J to 5 bases, leaving 8 bases not matched to a gene. Germline V gene data show CDR1 as MNHEY and CDR2 as SMNVEV (reference sequence). The CDR3 loop reads CASSLGSGQYYGYTF. DNA for the CDR3: TGTGCCAGCAGTTTAGGGTCGGGACAGTATTATGGCTACACCTTC.

The V call is TRBV28, the J call TRBJ2-2; 7 nucleotides line up with TRBD2. The CDR3 runs to 15 residues. V was clipped by 7 bases and J by 6 bases; unmatched bases: 11. Per germline, CDR1 MDHEN and CDR2 SYDVKM. This CDR3 reads CASTSSGAPPGELFF. CDR3 bases: TGTGCCAGCACCTCCAGCGGGGCACCCCCCGGGGAGCTGTTTTTT.